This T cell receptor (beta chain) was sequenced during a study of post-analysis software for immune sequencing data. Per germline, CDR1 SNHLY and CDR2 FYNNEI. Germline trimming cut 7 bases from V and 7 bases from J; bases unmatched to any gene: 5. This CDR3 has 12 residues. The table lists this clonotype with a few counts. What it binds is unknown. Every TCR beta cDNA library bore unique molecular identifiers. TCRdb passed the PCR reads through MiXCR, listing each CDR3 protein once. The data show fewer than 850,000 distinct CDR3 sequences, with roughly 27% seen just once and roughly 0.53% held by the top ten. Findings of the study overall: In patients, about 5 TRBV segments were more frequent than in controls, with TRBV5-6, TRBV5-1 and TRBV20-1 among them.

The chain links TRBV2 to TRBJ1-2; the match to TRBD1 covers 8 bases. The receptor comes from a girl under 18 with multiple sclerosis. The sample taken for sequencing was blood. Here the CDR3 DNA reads TGTGCCAGCACCGCGGACAGGGCTGGCTACACCTTC. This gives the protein CASTADRAGYTF.